This T cell receptor (beta chain) is drawn from a study of CD8+ T cells in alopecia areata. Across the study: Severity of treated patients was scored by affected scalp percentage. General study results and limits: Lesional scalp exceeded normal scalp in clonality, especially in alopecia totalis/universalis. Although TCR sharing was seen in mice, sharing across patients was less clear, possibly for HLA-related reasons. Under tofacitinib, numerous expanded lesional clonotypes remained detectable in scalp and blood.

Documented treatment: oral pan-JAK inhibitor, 5-10 mg twice daily. As regards this clone: Antigen unknown.

It was cDNA, reverse transcribed from extracted RNA, that served as the sequencing template. Profiling relied on immunoSEQ multiplex PCR, and the TCRdb table lists in-frame clones only, not all of them. The sample holds about 120,000 clones, roughly 55% seen once. The V end was cut by 0 bases, the J end by 4 bases, with 12 bases between. Per germline, CDR1 SGHTA and CDR2 FQGNSA. The CDR3 runs 15 residues. V gene TRBV7-2 combines with J gene TRBJ1-2, with D uncertain. Source: CD4+ T cells sorted from blood, taken at week 4, from a patient treated with tofacitinib. The TCR originated in a human donor with alopecia areata. CDR3 coding DNA: TGTGCCAGCAGCTTAGCGGGTCTGTCGGGCTATGGCTACACCTTC. Translated, it gives CASSLAGLSGYGYTF.